The next 8 T cell receptor beta chains were all read from a single sample in a study of CD8+CD57+ T cells in acquired aplastic anemia. Sequenced patients had shown CD8+CD57+ cell expansion by flow cytometry. Genomic DNA constituted the template upon which TCR beta VDJ and CDR3 profiling was performed. TCRdb re-called the reads with MiXCR, one entry per CDR3 protein. This repertoire shows approximately 160,000 distinct CDR3 sequences, roughly 50% found once; its top ten account for under 3.5%. Sequencing input: sorted CD4+, CD8+, or CD8+CD57+ T cells (not recorded which) from PBMCs. The receptors were gathered from a human donor with aplastic anemia.

This clonotype was seen repeatedly, ten times or more. This chain connects TRBV10-3 to TRBJ2-3; 13 bases align to TRBD2. The germline CDR1 and CDR2 sequences are ENHRY and SYGVKD. There are 16 residues in the CDR3. Trimming removed 5 bases from V and 4 bases from J; junction bases left unmatched: 6. The CDR3 DNA follows: TGTGCCATCAGTTTTCGACTAGCGGGGGGCTCAGATACGCAGTATTTT. Its protein is CAISFRLAGGSDTQYF.

Many counts were recorded for this clonotype. The gene calls are TRBV9 and TRBJ2-2, with D unresolved. V lost 3 bases, J lost 1 base, and 7 bases lay in between. The CDR3 runs to 14 residues. Germline CDR1 and CDR2: SGDLS and YYNGEE. CDR3 sequence: CASSAVGNTGELFF. The CDR3 nucleotides are TGTGCCAGCAGCGCAGTCGGGAACACCGGGGAGCTGTTTTTT.

This clonotype has ten or more counts. The rearrangement joins TRBV7-6 to TRBJ2-3; 9 bases align to TRBD1. Losses at the gene ends were 5 bases for V and 4 bases for J; bases not matched to a gene: 13. CDR1 and CDR2 (germline): SGHVS, FNYEAQ. The CDR3 has 17 residues. This chain's CDR3 is CASSAKRTGETPDTQYF. The CDR3 nucleotides read TGTGCCAGCAGCGCAAAACGGACAGGGGAAACCCCAGATACGCAGTATTTT.

The CDR3: CSVGSGHEQYF. Written as DNA, the CDR3 is TGCAGCGTAGGATCGGGGCACGAGCAGTACTTC. This chain uses TRBV29-1 with TRBJ2-7; the D gene could be TRBD1 or TRBD2 (5 bases each). Germline V lookup: CDR1 SQVTM, CDR2 ANQGSEA. Trimming removed 6 bases at V and 5 bases at J, with 11 bases between. This CDR3 spans 11 amino acids.

The chain couples TRBV2 to TRBJ1-1, with 8 bases identical to TRBD1. The CDR3 runs to 14 residues. The germline V gene has CDR1 SNHLY and CDR2 FYNNEI. The ends lost 4 bases at V and 5 bases at J; junction bases unmatched: 6. DNA for the CDR3: TGTGCCAGCAGTGGGGACAGGATACGGACTGAAGCTTTCTTT. This gives the protein CASSGDRIRTEAFF.

The chain combines TRBV9 with TRBJ1-6, with D possibly TRBD1 on 6 matching bases. The CDR3 consists of 14 residues. V lost 3 bases to trimming and J lost 5 bases, with 9 bases between them. The germline CDR1 and CDR2 sequences are SGDLS and YYNGEE. In DNA, the CDR3 is TGTGCCAGCAGCGCACAGGGTCATAATTCACCCCTCCACTTT. Amino acids: CASSAQGHNSPLHF.

This clonotype showed up many times. This chain links TRBV11-3 with TRBJ2-3; D may be TRBD1 (5 bases). This CDR3 comprises 13 residues. In germline, CDR1 is SGHNT, CDR2 YENEEA. Trimming took off 2 bases at V and 6 bases at J, with 9 bases between the two ends. The DNA of the CDR3 is TGTGCCAGCAGCTTAACGACAGTTGATACGCAGTATTTT. Translation gives CASSLTTVDTQYF.

About this clonotype itself: This CDR3 fails to terminate in the conserved phenylalanine or tryptophan, so it likely reflects a read error. The V gene is TRBV3-1, the J gene TRBJ1-2; D not resolved. The CDR3 sequence is 15 residues long. The V end was cut by 1 base, the J end by 4 bases, with 13 bases between. The germline gives CDR1 LGHDT, CDR2 YNNKEL (reference sequence). The CDR3 is CASSQAPQAGYGYTL. The CDR3 DNA sequence: TGTGCCAGCAGCCAAGCTCCCCAGGCTGGCTATGGCTACACCCTC.